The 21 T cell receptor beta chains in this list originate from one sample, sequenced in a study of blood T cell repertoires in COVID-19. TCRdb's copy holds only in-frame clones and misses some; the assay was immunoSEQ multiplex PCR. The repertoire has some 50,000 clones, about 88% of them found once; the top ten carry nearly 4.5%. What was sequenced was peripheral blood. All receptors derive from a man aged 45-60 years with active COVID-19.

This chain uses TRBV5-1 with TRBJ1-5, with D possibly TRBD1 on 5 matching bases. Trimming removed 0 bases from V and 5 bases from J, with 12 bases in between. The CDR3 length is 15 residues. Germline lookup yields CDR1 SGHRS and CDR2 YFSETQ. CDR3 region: CASSLAVGADQPQHF. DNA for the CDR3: TGCGCCAGCAGCTTGGCGGTAGGGGCGGATCAGCCCCAGCATTTT.

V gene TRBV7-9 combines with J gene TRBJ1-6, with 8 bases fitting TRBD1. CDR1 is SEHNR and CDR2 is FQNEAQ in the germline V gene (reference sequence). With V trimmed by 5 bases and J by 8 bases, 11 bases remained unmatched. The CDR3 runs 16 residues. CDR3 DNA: TGTGCCAGCAGCCTCGCCCGGACAGGGATCGATTCACCCCTCCACTTT. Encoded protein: CASSLARTGIDSPLHF.

CDR3 region: CASSEFDEQYF. The CDR3 DNA follows: TGTGCCAGCAGTGAATTCGACGAGCAGTACTTC. The rearrangement links TRBV2 to TRBJ2-7, with unresolved D. The CDR3 runs 11 residues. With 2 bases removed from V and 5 bases from J, the gap between germline ends came to 4 bases. Germline assignment: CDR1 SNHLY and CDR2 FYNNEI.

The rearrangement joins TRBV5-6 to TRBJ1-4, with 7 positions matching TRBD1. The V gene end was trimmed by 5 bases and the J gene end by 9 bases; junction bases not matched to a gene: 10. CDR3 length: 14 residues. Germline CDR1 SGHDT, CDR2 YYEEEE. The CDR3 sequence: CASSLLQGDKKLFF. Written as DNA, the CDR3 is TGTGCCAGCAGTCTTCTCCAGGGGGATAAAAAACTGTTTTTT.

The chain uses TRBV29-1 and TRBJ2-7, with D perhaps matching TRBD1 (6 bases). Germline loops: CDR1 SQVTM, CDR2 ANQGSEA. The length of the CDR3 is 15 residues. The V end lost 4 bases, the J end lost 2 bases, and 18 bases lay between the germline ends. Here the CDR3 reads CSVGLHRVFAYEQYF. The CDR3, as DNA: TGCAGCGTTGGGCTTCACAGGGTGTTCGCCTACGAGCAGTACTTC.

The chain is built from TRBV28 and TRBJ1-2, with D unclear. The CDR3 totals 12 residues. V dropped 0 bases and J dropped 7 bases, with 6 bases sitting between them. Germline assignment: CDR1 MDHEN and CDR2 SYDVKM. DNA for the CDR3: TGTGCCAGCAGTTTATGGGTCGGTGGCTACACCTTC. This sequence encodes CASSLWVGGYTF.

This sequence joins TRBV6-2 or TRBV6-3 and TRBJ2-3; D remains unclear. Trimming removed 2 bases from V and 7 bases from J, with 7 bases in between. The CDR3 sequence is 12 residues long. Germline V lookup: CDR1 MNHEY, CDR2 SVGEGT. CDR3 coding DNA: TGTGCCAGCAGTTACGGGCTACATACGCAGTATTTT. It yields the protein CASSYGLHTQYF.

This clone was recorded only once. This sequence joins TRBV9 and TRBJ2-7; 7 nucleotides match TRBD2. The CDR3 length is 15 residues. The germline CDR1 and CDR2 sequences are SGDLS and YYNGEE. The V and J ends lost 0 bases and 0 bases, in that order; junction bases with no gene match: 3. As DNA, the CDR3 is TGTGCCAGCAGCGTAGACGGGGGGTACTCCTACGAGCAGTACTTC. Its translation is CASSVDGGYSYEQYF.

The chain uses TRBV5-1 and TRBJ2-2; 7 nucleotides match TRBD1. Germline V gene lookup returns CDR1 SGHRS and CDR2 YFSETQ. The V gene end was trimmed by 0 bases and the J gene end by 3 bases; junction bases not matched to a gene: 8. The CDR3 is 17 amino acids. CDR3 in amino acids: CASSLEGRGRDTGELFF. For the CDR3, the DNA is TGCGCCAGCAGCTTGGAAGGCAGGGGGAGAGACACCGGGGAGCTGTTTTTT.

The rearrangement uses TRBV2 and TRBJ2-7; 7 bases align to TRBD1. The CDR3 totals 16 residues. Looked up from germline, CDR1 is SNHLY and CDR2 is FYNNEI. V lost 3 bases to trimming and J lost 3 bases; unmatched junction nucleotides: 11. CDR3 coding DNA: TGTGCCAGCAGTGACCCCTGGGGACAGCTCAGCTACGAGCAGTACTTC. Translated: CASSDPWGQLSYEQYF. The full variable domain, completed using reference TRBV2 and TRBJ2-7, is EPEVTQTPSHQVTQMGQEVILRCVPISNHLYFYWYRQILGQKVEFLVSFYNNEISEKSEIFDDQFSVERPDGSNFTLKIRSTKLEDSAMYFCASSDPWGQLSYEQYFGPGTRLTVT.

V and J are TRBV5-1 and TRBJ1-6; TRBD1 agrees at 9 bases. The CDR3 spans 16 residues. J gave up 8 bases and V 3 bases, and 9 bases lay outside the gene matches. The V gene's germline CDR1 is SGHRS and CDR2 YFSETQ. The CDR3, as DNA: TGCGCCAGCAGCTCAAGGACGGGACAGGGTGATTCACCCCTCCACTTT. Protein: CASSSRTGQGDSPLHF.

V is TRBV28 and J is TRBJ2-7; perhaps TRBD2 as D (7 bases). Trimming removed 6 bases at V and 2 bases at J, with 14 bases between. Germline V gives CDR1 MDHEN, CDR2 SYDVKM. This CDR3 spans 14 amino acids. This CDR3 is CASRGMGGPYEQYF. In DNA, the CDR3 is TGTGCCAGCAGGGGCATGGGGGGGCCCTACGAGCAGTACTTC. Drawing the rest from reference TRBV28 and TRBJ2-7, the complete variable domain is DVKVTQSSRYLVKRTGEKVFLECVQDMDHENMFWYRQDPGLGLRLIYFSYDVKMKEKGDIPEGYSVSREKKERFSLILESASTNQTSMYLCASRGMGGPYEQYFGPGTRLTVT.

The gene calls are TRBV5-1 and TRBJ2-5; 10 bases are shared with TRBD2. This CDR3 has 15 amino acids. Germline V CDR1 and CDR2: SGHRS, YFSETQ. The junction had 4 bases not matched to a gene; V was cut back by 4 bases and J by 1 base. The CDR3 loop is CASSEPSGGQETQYF. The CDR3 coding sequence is TGCGCCAGCAGCGAGCCTAGCGGGGGCCAAGAGACCCAGTACTTC.

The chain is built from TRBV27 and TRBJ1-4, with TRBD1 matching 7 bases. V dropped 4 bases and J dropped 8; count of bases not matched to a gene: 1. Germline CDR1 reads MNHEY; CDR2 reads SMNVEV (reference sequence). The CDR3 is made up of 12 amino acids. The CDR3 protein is CASSSGGEKLFF. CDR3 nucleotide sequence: TGTGCCAGCAGTTCAGGGGGGGAAAAACTGTTTTTT.

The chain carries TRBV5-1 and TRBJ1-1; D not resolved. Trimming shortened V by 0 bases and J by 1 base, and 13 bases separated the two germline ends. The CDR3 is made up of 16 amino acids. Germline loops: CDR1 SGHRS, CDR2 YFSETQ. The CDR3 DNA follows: TGCGCCAGCAGCTTGGTCGGGTTATCGAGGAACACTGAAGCTTTCTTT. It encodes CASSLVGLSRNTEAFF.

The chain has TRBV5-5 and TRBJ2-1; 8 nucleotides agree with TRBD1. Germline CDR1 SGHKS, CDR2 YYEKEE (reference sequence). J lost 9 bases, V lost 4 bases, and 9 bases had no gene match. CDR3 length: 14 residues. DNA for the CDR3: TGTGCCAGCAGCACCGACAGGGGTGAAGGTGAGCAGTTCTTC. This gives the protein CASSTDRGEGEQFF.

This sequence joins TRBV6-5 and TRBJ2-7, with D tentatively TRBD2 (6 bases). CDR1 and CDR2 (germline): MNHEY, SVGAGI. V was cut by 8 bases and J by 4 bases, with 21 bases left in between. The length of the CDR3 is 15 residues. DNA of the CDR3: TGTGCCAGCGCCTCCCGGGACTCCTACGGGTACGAGCAGTACTTC. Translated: CASASRDSYGYEQYF.

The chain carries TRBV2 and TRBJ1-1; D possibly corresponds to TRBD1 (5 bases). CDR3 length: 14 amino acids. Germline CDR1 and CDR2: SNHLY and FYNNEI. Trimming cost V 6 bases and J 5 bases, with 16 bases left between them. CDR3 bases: TGTGCCAGCAGGGACACGGAGGGTAGGACTGAAGCTTTCTTT. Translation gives CASRDTEGRTEAFF.

Written as DNA, the CDR3 is TGTGCCAGCAGCCAAAACAGGGGGCTTAACTATGGCTACACCTTC. Amino acids: CASSQNRGLNYGYTF. V usage is TRBV14 and J usage is TRBJ1-2; TRBD1 matches 9 bases. Per germline, CDR1 SGHDN and CDR2 FVKESK. The CDR3 contains 15 residues. With V trimmed by 2 bases and J by 1 base, 2 bases remained unmatched. The variable domain in full, completed from reference TRBV14 and TRBJ1-2, reads EAGVTQFPSHSVIEKGQTVTLRCDPISGHDNLYWYRRVMGKEIKFLLHFVKESKQDESGMPNNRFLAERTGGTYSTLKVQPAELEDSGVYFCASSQNRGLNYGYTFGSGTRLTVV.

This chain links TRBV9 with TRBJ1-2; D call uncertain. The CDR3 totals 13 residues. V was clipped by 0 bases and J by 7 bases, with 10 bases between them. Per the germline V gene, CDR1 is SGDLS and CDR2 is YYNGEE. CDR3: CASSVAGVGGYTF. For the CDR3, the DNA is TGTGCCAGCAGCGTAGCGGGAGTGGGTGGCTACACCTTC. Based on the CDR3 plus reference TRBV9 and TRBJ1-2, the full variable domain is DSGVTQTPKHLITATGQRVTLRCSPRSGDLSVYWYQQSLDQGLQFLIQYYNGEERAKGNILERFSAQQFPDLHSELNLSSLELGDSALYFCASSVAGVGGYTFGSGTRLTVV.

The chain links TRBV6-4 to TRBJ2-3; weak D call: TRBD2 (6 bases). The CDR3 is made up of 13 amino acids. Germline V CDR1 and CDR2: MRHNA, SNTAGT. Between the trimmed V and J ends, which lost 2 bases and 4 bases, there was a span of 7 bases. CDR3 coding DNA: TGTGCCAGCAGTGACAGGGACTCAGATACGCAGTATTTT. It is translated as CASSDRDSDTQYF.